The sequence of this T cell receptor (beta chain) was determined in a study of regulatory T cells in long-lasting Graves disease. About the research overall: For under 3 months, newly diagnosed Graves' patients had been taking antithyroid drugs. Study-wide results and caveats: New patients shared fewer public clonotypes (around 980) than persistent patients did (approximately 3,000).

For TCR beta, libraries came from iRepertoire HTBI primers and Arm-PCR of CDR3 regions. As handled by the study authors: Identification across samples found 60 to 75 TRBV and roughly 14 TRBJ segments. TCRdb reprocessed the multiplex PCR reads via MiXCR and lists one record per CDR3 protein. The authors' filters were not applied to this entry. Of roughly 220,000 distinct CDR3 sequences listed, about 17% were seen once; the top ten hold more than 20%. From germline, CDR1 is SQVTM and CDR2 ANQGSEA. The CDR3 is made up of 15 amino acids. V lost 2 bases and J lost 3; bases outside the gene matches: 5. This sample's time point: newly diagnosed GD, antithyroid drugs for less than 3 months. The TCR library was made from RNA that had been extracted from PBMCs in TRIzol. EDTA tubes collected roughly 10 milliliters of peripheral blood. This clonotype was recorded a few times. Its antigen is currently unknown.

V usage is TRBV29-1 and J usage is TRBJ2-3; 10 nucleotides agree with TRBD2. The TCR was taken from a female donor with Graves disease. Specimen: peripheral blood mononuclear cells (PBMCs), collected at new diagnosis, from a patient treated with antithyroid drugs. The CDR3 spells CSVEPLAGVTDTQYF. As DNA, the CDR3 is TGCAGCGTTGAACCCCTAGCGGGAGTAACAGATACGCAGTATTTT.